The 32 T cell receptor beta chains presented below share a single source sample, sequenced in a study of cytomegalovirus exposure and HLA in healthy donors. PCR amplification relied on 60 Vbeta primers (plus 13 Jbeta primers). Using immunoSEQ multiplex PCR, the repertoire was profiled, and TCRdb retains in-frame clones only, with some absent. The table shows about 130,000 clones, with 65% to 90% occurring only once. What was sequenced was PBMCs. Every receptor here comes from a woman aged 18-35 years in good health and CMV-seropositive.

The chain recombines TRBV7-6 with TRBJ2-7, with TRBD1 matching over 9 bases. Germline trimming cut 5 bases from V and 4 bases from J; bases unmatched to any gene: 9. The CDR3 runs 15 residues. From germline, CDR1 is SGHVS and CDR2 FNYEAQ. CDR3 region: CASSTLDRGNYEQYF. The CDR3 nucleotides read TGTGCCAGCAGCACACTTGACAGGGGGAATTACGAGCAGTACTTC. Full variable domain (remainder filled in from reference TRBV7-6 and TRBJ2-7): GAGVSQSPRYKVTKRGQDVALRCDPISGHVSLYWYRQALGQGPEFLTYFNYEAQQDKSGLPNDRFSAERPEGSISTLTIQRTEQRDSAMYRCASSTLDRGNYEQYFGPGTRLTVT.

The gene calls are TRBV2 and TRBJ2-7; a possible D gene is TRBD1 (5 bases). The CDR3 consists of 12 residues. The germline V gene encodes CDR1 SNHLY and CDR2 FYNNEI. Between the trimmed V and J ends, which lost 6 bases and 12 bases, there was a span of 18 bases. The CDR3 region is CASRSPEATAYF. The CDR3 DNA follows: TGTGCCAGCAGATCCCCTGAGGCGACAGCGTACTTC.

The chain is built from TRBV7-6 and TRBJ1-4, with D unresolved. The CDR3 is 14 amino acids. Deletions cut 0 bases from V and 12 bases from J, with 14 bases between. Germline V CDR1 and CDR2: SGHVS, FNYEAQ. The CDR3 DNA sequence: TGTGCCAGCAGCTTAGCCCCCCATGGTCGGGAACTGTTTTTT. It translates to CASSLAPHGRELFF.

The chain links TRBV28 to TRBJ2-1; perhaps TRBD1 as D (5 bases). This CDR3 has 12 amino acids. The germline V gene encodes CDR1 MDHEN and CDR2 SYDVKM. V was trimmed by 3 bases and J by 7 bases, leaving 7 bases between them. The CDR3 spells CASSFPGNEQFF. The CDR3 DNA reads TGTGCCAGCAGTTTCCCAGGGAATGAGCAGTTCTTC. Supplemented by reference TRBV28 and TRBJ2-1, the full variable domain reads DVKVTQSSRYLVKRTGEKVFLECVQDMDHENMFWYRQDPGLGLRLIYFSYDVKMKEKGDIPEGYSVSREKKERFSLILESASTNQTSMYLCASSFPGNEQFFGPGTRLTVL.

Note on this clone: At the DNA level, this CDR3 is encoded by other sequences in the same sample as well. The gene calls are TRBV6-5 and TRBJ1-1; tentative D call: TRBD1 (5 bases). CDR1 and CDR2 (germline): MNHEY, SVGAGI. The CDR3 consists of 12 residues. Between the trimmed V and J ends, which lost 6 bases and 1 base, there was a span of 6 bases. The CDR3: CASSQGNTEAFF. The CDR3 nucleotides are TGTGCCAGCAGCCAGGGGAACACTGAAGCTTTCTTT.

The rearrangement uses TRBV7-3 and TRBJ1-1; possibly TRBD1 for D (5 bases). The CDR3 runs to 14 residues. Germline CDR1 SGHTA, CDR2 FQGTGA. V lost 4 bases and J 5 bases, leaving 14 bases between the germline ends. The CDR3 DNA follows: TGTGCCAGCAGCTCCTTCGGACAATTGACTGAAGCTTTCTTT. Translating gives CASSSFGQLTEAFF.

The chain uses TRBV4-2 and TRBJ2-5; perhaps TRBD1 as D (6 bases). From germline, CDR1 is LGHNA and CDR2 YNFKEQ. This CDR3 is 14 amino acids long. Trimming cost V 1 base and J 5 bases, with 11 bases left between them. CDR3 bases: TGTGCCAGCAGCCAAGGGGGGCCCTGGGAGACCCAGTACTTC. This encodes CASSQGGPWETQYF.

Only one count was recorded for this clone. Here the CDR3 reads CASSHSYEQYF. Here the CDR3 DNA reads TGTGCCAGCAGCCACTCCTACGAGCAGTACTTC. The chain couples TRBV7-9 to TRBJ2-7; no firm D call. Trimming shortened V by 5 bases and J by 0 bases, and 2 bases separated the two germline ends. Germline V gives CDR1 SEHNR, CDR2 FQNEAQ (reference sequence). The CDR3 is 11 amino acids.

The genes are TRBV5-4 and TRBJ2-5; D is perhaps TRBD2 (6 bases). This CDR3 comprises 13 residues. Germline V lookup: CDR1 SGHNT, CDR2 YYREEE (reference sequence). V gave up 6 bases and J gave up 5 bases, with 14 bases separating them. The CDR3 region is CASIGERGETQYF. CDR3 coding DNA: TGTGCCAGCATCGGGGAACGGGGGGAGACCCAGTACTTC. Supplemented by reference TRBV5-4 and TRBJ2-5, the full variable domain reads ETGVTQSPTHLIKTRGQQVTLRCSSQSGHNTVSWYQQALGQGPQFIFQYYREEENGRGNFPPRFSGLQFPNYSSELNVNALELDDSALYLCASIGERGETQYFGPGTRLLVL.

This clone occurred a few times. The DNA for the CDR3 is TGTGCCAGCAGTCCAGCAGGGTCGGTTTTGGAGCCGGCTTTCTTT. This codes for CASSPAGSVLEPAFF. The chain has TRBV5-4 and TRBJ1-1, with D possibly being TRBD1 (5 bases). CDR1 and CDR2 from the germline V gene are SGHNT and YYREEE (reference sequence). V dropped 5 bases and J dropped 11 bases, with 25 bases sitting between them. The CDR3 length is 15 residues.

The chain recombines TRBV7-9 with TRBJ1-2, with 7 positions matching TRBD1. Germline V gene lookup returns CDR1 SEHNR and CDR2 FQNEAQ (reference sequence). V shed 5 bases and J 1 base; nucleotides not matched to a gene: 7. This CDR3 comprises 15 residues. The CDR3 coding sequence is TGTGCCAGCAGCCAGGGGGACGGCGTTAACTATGGCTACACCTTC. Translated: CASSQGDGVNYGYTF.

V gene TRBV10-2 combines with J gene TRBJ2-5; TRBD2 is a possible D gene (7 bases). Trimming removed 11 bases at V and 0 bases at J, with 19 bases between. Per germline, CDR1 WSHSY and CDR2 SAAADI. This CDR3 comprises 15 residues. CDR3 amino acids: CAPGKRGGYQETQYF. As DNA, the CDR3 is TGCGCCCCCGGTAAGAGGGGGGGGTACCAAGAGACCCAGTACTTC.

The CDR3 here is CAWSRNSGGSEQFF. In nucleotides, the CDR3 is TGTGCCTGGAGTCGGAATAGCGGGGGTAGTGAGCAGTTCTTC. The chain has TRBV30 and TRBJ2-1; TRBD2 agrees at 9 bases. This CDR3 region has 14 residues. The V gene end was trimmed by 2 bases and the J gene end by 9 bases; junction bases not matched to a gene: 8. Germline CDR1 GTSNPN, CDR2 SVGIG (reference sequence).

The V call is TRBV6-4, the J call TRBJ2-3; tentatively, D is TRBD2 (5 bases). This CDR3 region has 18 residues. Deletions cut 0 bases from V and 5 bases from J, with 21 bases between. Looked up from germline, CDR1 is MRHNA and CDR2 is SNTAGT. The CDR3 region has the DNA TGTGCCAGCAGTGACTCGAGAATCCCCGCGGACTTGGGAGATACGCAGTATTTT. Protein: CASSDSRIPADLGDTQYF.

There are a few counts of this clone. The rearrangement links TRBV14 to TRBJ1-2; perhaps TRBD1 as D (6 bases). The CDR3 consists of 14 residues. Trimming shortened V by 0 bases and J by 9 bases, and 14 bases separated the two germline ends. The germline gives CDR1 SGHDN, CDR2 FVKESK. In DNA, the CDR3 is TGTGCCAGCAGCCAAGATCTTTTAGGGGGAAGCTACACCTTC. Residues: CASSQDLLGGSYTF.

V is TRBV5-6 and J is TRBJ2-5; TRBD2 aligns across 9 bases. The CDR3 is 15 amino acids. CDR1 is SGHDT and CDR2 is YYEEEE in the germline V gene. The V segment lost 2 bases and the J segment 4 bases; nucleotides outside the gene matches: 6. The CDR3 bases are TGTGCCAGCAGCTTTCTGCGGGGGGGCGGAGAGACCCAGTACTTC. Translating it yields CASSFLRGGGETQYF. The full variable domain, in which reference TRBV5-6 and TRBJ2-5 provide the parts outside the CDR3, is DAGVTQSPTHLIKTRGQQVTLRCSPKSGHDTVSWYQQALGQGPQFIFQYYEEEERQRGNFPDRFSGHQFPNYSSELNVNALLLGDSALYLCASSFLRGGGETQYFGPGTRLLVL.

In its sample, this clone was seen a few times. The chain employs TRBV27 and TRBJ1-1, with D possibly being TRBD1 (6 bases). Germline loops: CDR1 MNHEY, CDR2 SMNVEV (reference sequence). V was trimmed by 1 base and J by 0 bases, leaving 12 bases between them. The CDR3 is 16 amino acids. CDR3 sequence (DNA): TGTGCCAGCAGTTTATGGGTGGGGGCCGTGAACACTGAAGCTTTCTTT. It is translated as CASSLWVGAVNTEAFF.

The V call is TRBV27, the J call TRBJ2-1; 13 bases agree with TRBD2. Germline CDR1 is MNHEY and CDR2 is SMNVEV (reference sequence). CDR3 length: 17 residues. V lost 6 bases to trimming and J lost 5 bases; unmatched junction nucleotides: 10. In DNA, the CDR3 is TGTGCCAGCAGCCACACTAGCGGGGGGGCCCCCAACAATGAGCAGTTCTTC. It yields the protein CASSHTSGGAPNNEQFF.

V and J are TRBV6-5 and TRBJ1-1; D is perhaps TRBD1 (5 bases). There are 13 residues in the CDR3. Trimming shortened V by 4 bases and J by 5 bases, and 11 bases separated the two germline ends. CDR1 MNHEY and CDR2 SVGAGI come from the germline V gene. CDR3 sequence (DNA): TGTGCCAGCAGTTCCAGGGATCGTACTGAAGCTTTCTTT. Protein product: CASSSRDRTEAFF.

The J gene is TRBJ1-1, the V gene TRBV5-1; D is unclear. Germline CDR1 reads SGHRS; CDR2 reads YFSETQ. The CDR3 spans 18 residues. Trimming cost V 4 bases and J 1 base, with 23 bases left between them. The CDR3 coding sequence is TGCGCCAGCAGCCGAGGGATGGCGATCGCCAGGCAGAACACTGAAGCTTTCTTT. Amino acids: CASSRGMAIARQNTEAFF. Based on the CDR3 plus reference TRBV5-1 and TRBJ1-1, the full variable domain is KAGVTQTPRYLIKTRGQQVTLSCSPISGHRSVSWYQQTPGQGLQFLFEYFSETQRNKGNFPGRFSGRQFSNSRSEMNVSTLELGDSALYLCASSRGMAIARQNTEAFFGQGTRLTVV.

The chain links TRBV27 to TRBJ1-2; 9 bases are shared with TRBD1. The CDR3 loop spans 13 amino acids. CDR1 MNHEY and CDR2 SMNVEV come from the germline V gene (reference sequence). Germline trimming cut 4 bases from V and 11 bases from J; bases unmatched to any gene: 8. The CDR3 region has the DNA TGTGCCAGCAGTTCGCTCAGGGACAGGGAATACACCTTC. It is translated as CASSSLRDREYTF.

The CDR3 DNA reads TGCGCCAGCAGCGGACGACAGGGGGGTCCCTACGAGCAGTACTTC. The encoded protein is CASSGRQGGPYEQYF. The chain uses TRBV4-1 and TRBJ2-7; 9 positions match TRBD1. Looked up from germline, CDR1 is MGHRA and CDR2 is YSYEKL. V shed 5 bases, J shed 2 bases, and the junction held 7 bases outside the gene matches. There are 15 residues in the CDR3.

V is TRBV5-1 and J is TRBJ2-3; 9 bases line up with TRBD1. This CDR3 is 15 amino acids long. CDR1 SGHRS and CDR2 YFSETQ come from the germline V gene. Trimming removed 7 bases from V and 4 bases from J; junction bases left unmatched: 10. DNA of the CDR3: TGCGCCAGCGCGAAGACAGGGGGTTTCTCAGATACGCAGTATTTT. Translation: CASAKTGGFSDTQYF.

V is TRBV5-1 and J is TRBJ2-2; TRBD1 matches at 8 bases. Germline V gives CDR1 SGHRS, CDR2 YFSETQ. The trim removed 4 bases at V and 4 bases at J, leaving 6 bases unmatched. This CDR3 is 15 amino acids long. The CDR3 protein is CASSQGAKSTGELFF. DNA for the CDR3: TGCGCCAGCAGCCAGGGGGCTAAGAGCACCGGGGAGCTGTTTTTT.

The rearrangement uses TRBV30 and TRBJ2-1; 7 bases fit TRBD2. CDR1 and CDR2 from the germline V gene are GTSNPN and SVGIG (reference sequence). The junction had 13 bases not matched to a gene; V was cut back by 3 bases and J by 8 bases. The CDR3 covers 15 residues. CDR3: CAWSLNQRGTDEQFF. The DNA of the CDR3 is TGTGCCTGGAGCCTGAACCAGCGGGGCACCGATGAGCAGTTCTTC.

This clone was observed a few times. A read error may account for a junction end that differs from germline. The gene calls are TRBV7-7 and TRBJ2-3, with D maybe TRBD2 (6 bases). This CDR3 has 14 amino acids. CDR1 and CDR2 from the germline V gene are SSHAT and FNYEAQ (reference sequence). CDR3 coding DNA: TGTGCTAGCAGCCTTAACTCGGGGGCAGATACGCAGTATTTT. It encodes CASSLNSGADTQYF.

The chain employs TRBV9 and TRBJ2-5; 9 bases fit TRBD2. Germline values: CDR1 SGDLS, CDR2 YYNGEE. The CDR3 consists of 15 residues. Germline trimming cut 3 bases from V and 3 bases from J; bases unmatched to any gene: 6. The CDR3 protein is CASSASGTSKETQYF. CDR3 in DNA: TGTGCCAGCAGCGCTAGCGGGACTAGCAAAGAGACCCAGTACTTC. The whole variable domain, remainder taken from reference TRBV9 and TRBJ2-5, is DSGVTQTPKHLITATGQRVTLRCSPRSGDLSVYWYQQSLDQGLQFLIQYYNGEERAKGNILERFSAQQFPDLHSELNLSSLELGDSALYFCASSASGTSKETQYFGPGTRLLVL.

V gene TRBV10-3 combines with J gene TRBJ2-7; possibly TRBD1 for D (5 bases). From germline, CDR1 is ENHRY and CDR2 SYGVKD. CDR3 length equals 14 residues. Trimming removed 3 bases at V and 2 bases at J, with 11 bases between. The DNA for the CDR3 is TGTGCCATCAGTGATCCGGTCAGGGCCTACGAGCAGTACTTC. It translates to CAISDPVRAYEQYF.

The chain uses TRBV6-1 and TRBJ1-5; D is ambiguous. In germline, CDR1 is MNHNS, CDR2 SASEGT. The CDR3 runs to 13 residues. V was cut by 7 bases and J by 3 bases, with 10 bases left in between. As DNA, the CDR3 is TGTGCCAGCATCGTGGGAGTCAATCAGCCCCAGCATTTT. It specifies CASIVGVNQPQHF.

The J gene is TRBJ2-3, the V gene TRBV6-5; 7 bases align to TRBD1. This CDR3 comprises 13 residues. Germline lookup yields CDR1 MNHEY and CDR2 SVGAGI. V shed 5 bases and J 6 bases; nucleotides not matched to a gene: 5. DNA for the CDR3: TGTGCCAGCAGTGCCCACAGGGGTGATACGCAGTATTTT. This sequence encodes CASSAHRGDTQYF.

This chain joins TRBV7-9 and TRBJ1-5, with TRBD1 matching over 9 bases. The germline V gene encodes CDR1 SEHNR and CDR2 FQNEAQ (reference sequence). With V trimmed by 2 bases and J by 1 base, 6 bases remained unmatched. The CDR3 totals 17 residues. CDR3 sequence (DNA): TGTGCCAGCAGCTTAAATACAGGGGGCGGGAGCAATCAGCCCCAGCATTTT. It encodes CASSLNTGGGSNQPQHF.

This clone was counted at least ten times. This chain uses TRBV25-1 with TRBJ2-4, with D possibly TRBD2 on 6 matching bases. There are 14 residues in the CDR3. Germline V gene lookup returns CDR1 MGHDK and CDR2 SYGVNS. Between the trimmed V and J ends, which lost 4 bases and 8 bases, there was a span of 15 bases. CDR3 loop: CASSVGTGGDIQYF. CDR3 nucleotide sequence: TGTGCCAGCAGTGTAGGGACTGGGGGAGACATTCAGTACTTC.